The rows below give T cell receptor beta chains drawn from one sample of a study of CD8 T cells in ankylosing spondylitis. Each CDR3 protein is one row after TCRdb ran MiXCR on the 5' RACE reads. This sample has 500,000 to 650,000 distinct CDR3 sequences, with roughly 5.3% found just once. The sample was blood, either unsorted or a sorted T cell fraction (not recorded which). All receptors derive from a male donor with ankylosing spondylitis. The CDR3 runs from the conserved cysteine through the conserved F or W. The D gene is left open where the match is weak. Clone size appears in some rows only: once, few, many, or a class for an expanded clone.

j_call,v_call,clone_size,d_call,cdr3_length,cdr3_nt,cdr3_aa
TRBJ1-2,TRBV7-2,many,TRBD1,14,TGTGCCAGCAGCTTCGCCGGACAGGACTATGGCTACACCTTC,CASSFAGQDYGYTF
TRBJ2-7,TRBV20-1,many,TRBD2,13,TGCAGTGCTAGTGGGGAGGGTTTGGGGGAGCAGTACTTC,CSASGEGLGEQYF
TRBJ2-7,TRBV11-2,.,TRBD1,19,TGTGCCAGCGGCAGACACGGGGACAGGGGGCTACGGAGCTCCTACGAGCAGTACTTC,CASGRHGDRGLRSSYEQYF
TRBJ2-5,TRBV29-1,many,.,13,TGCAGCGTTGATAAGACACTGATGGAGACCCAGTACTTC,CSVDKTLMETQYF
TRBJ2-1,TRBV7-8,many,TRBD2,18,TGTGCCAGCAGCTTACGGCTAGCGGGAGGCCTCGGGGGCTACGAGCAGTTCTTC,CASSLRLAGGLGGYEQFF
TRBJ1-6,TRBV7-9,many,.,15,TGTGCCAGCAGCTTAGTTGGGCCCGTGGGGGCACCCCTCCACTTT,CASSLVGPVGAPLHF
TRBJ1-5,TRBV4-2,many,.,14,TGTGCCAGCAGCCAAGCTACGAGCAATCAGCCCCAGCATTTT,CASSQATSNQPQHF
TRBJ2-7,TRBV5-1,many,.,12,TGCGCCAGCAGCGCGGGTGTCTACGAGCAGTACTTC,CASSAGVYEQYF
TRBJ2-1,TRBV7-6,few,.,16,TGTGCCAGCAGCTTAGTTTCAAGATCCGGGCGAGAAGAGCAGTTCTTC,CASSLVSRSGREEQFF
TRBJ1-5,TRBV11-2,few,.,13,TGTGCCAGCAGCTTAGTCTCAGATCAGCCCCAGCATTTT,CASSLVSDQPQHF
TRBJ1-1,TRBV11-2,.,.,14,TGTGCCAGCAGCCCCGGCATCATGAACACTGAAGCTTTCTTT,CASSPGIMNTEAFF
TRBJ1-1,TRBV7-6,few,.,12,TGTGCCAGCAGCTCCGGGCTGTCTGAAGCTTTCTTT,CASSSGLSEAFF
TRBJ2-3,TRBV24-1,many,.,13,TGTGCCACCAAGGAGACCGCTTCCCATACGCAGTATTTT,CATKETASHTQYF
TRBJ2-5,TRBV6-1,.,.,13,TGTGCCAGCAGCCGGGTCACCCGGGAGACCCAGTACTTC,CASSRVTRETQYF
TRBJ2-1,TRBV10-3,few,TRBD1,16,TGTGCCATCAGTGATCTGACAGGGCCCTCCTACAATGAGCAGTTCTTC,CAISDLTGPSYNEQFF
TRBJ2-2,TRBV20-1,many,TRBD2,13,TGCAGTGCTAGTCGGGGGGGCACCGGGGAGCTGTTTTTT,CSASRGGTGELFF
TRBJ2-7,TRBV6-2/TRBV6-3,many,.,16,TGTGCCAGCACCACGATTCCGGGACGTAAATCCTACGAGCAGTACTTC,CASTTIPGRKSYEQYF
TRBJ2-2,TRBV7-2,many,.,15,TGTGCCAGCACCCAACAGCCCCTGAACACCGGGGAGCTGTTTTTT,CASTQQPLNTGELFF
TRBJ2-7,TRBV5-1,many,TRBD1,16,TGCGCCAGCAGCATCCGGGACAGGAGTGCCTCCTACGAGCAGTACTTC,CASSIRDRSASYEQYF
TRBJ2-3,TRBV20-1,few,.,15,TGCAGTGCTAGAGATCTCGGGAGCCTTCTGGATACGCAGTATTTT,CSARDLGSLLDTQYF
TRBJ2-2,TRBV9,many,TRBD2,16,TGTGCCAGCAGCGTAGGACTAGCGGGAGGCACCGGGGAGCTGTTTTTT,CASSVGLAGGTGELFF
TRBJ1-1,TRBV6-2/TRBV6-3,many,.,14,TGTGCCAGCAGTTACGGGGGCCACAACACTGAAGCTTTCTTT,CASSYGGHNTEAFF
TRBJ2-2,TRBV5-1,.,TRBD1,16,TGCGCCAGCAGCGGCCGGGAAACAGGGGGGACCGGGGAGCTGTTTTTT,CASSGRETGGTGELFF
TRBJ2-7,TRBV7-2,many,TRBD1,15,TGTGCCAGCAGCGTCACCGGGACAGGATCCTACGAGCAGTACTTC,CASSVTGTGSYEQYF
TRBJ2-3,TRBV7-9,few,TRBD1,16,TGTGCCAGCAGCTTAGGTTATCTACAGGGGCGAGTTACGCAGTATTTT,CASSLGYLQGRVTQYF
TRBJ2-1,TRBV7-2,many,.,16,TGTGCCAGCAGCTTCCGGGGCCACTACCCTTACATTGAGCAGTTCTTC,CASSFRGHYPYIEQFF
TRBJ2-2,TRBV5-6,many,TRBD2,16,TGTGCCAGCAGACAGCTGACTAGCGGGGGGTCGGGGGAGCTGTTTTTT,CASRQLTSGGSGELFF
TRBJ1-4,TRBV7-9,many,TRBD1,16,TGTGCCAGCAGCTTACGGACAGGGAGCCGTAATGAAAAACTGTTTTTT,CASSLRTGSRNEKLFF
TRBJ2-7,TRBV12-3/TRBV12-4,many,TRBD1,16,TGTGCCAGCAGTCAGACCCCGGGACAGGGGCTTGGCGAGCAGTACTTC,CASSQTPGQGLGEQYF